These 24 T cell receptor beta chains share one sample of origin, sequenced in a study of cytomegalovirus exposure and HLA in healthy donors. Researchers ran the PCR with 60 Vbeta and 13 Jbeta primers. Only in-frame clones appear in the TCRdb table, and some are missing; sequencing was by immunoSEQ multiplex PCR. The sample has approximately 75,000 clones. The specimen sequenced was PBMCs. The receptors were sampled from a boy aged 5 to 17 in good health and CMV-seronegative.

The chain employs TRBV18 and TRBJ1-2; 10 bases agree with TRBD1. CDR1 is KGHSH and CDR2 is LQKENI in the germline V gene. Losses at the gene ends were 3 bases for V and 8 bases for J; bases not matched to a gene: 12. The CDR3 consists of 16 residues. CDR3 DNA sequence: TGTGCCAGCTCACCCAAGTCCCGACAGGGGGCCGAAGGCTACACCTTC. Translating it yields CASSPKSRQGAEGYTF.

V is TRBV7-9 and J is TRBJ1-2; D uncertain. This CDR3 contains 15 residues. Trimming removed 1 base from V and 7 bases from J, with 16 bases in between. The germline CDR1 and CDR2 sequences are SEHNR and FQNEAQ (reference sequence). The CDR3 reads CASSLVGTEYRGYTF. CDR3 bases: TGTGCCAGCAGCTTAGTGGGCACGGAATACCGTGGCTACACCTTC. The whole variable domain, remainder taken from reference TRBV7-9 and TRBJ1-2, is DTGVSQNPRHKITKRGQNVTFRCDPISEHNRLYWYRQTLGQGPEFLTYFQNEAQLEKSRLLSDRFSAERPKGSFSTLEIQRTEQGDSAMYLCASSLVGTEYRGYTFGSGTRLTVV.

V is TRBV30 and J is TRBJ2-5; the match to TRBD1 covers 7 bases. Germline-derived CDR1 and CDR2 are GTSNPN and SVGIG (reference sequence). Losses at the gene ends were 4 bases for V and 11 bases for J; bases not matched to a gene: 7. CDR3 length equals 11 residues. CDR3 in amino acids: CAWKQGWEQYF. The CDR3 DNA reads TGTGCCTGGAAACAGGGGTGGGAGCAGTACTTC.

As concerns this clone: In the same sample, other DNA sequences code for this CDR3. The chain links TRBV18 to TRBJ2-5; 8 positions match TRBD2. Germline trimming cut 6 bases from V and 4 bases from J; bases unmatched to any gene: 4. CDR1 KGHSH and CDR2 LQKENI come from the germline V gene. The CDR3 length is 13 residues. CDR3 nucleotide sequence: TGTGCCAGCTCTCGGGGGGGAGGAGAGACCCAGTACTTC. Protein: CASSRGGGETQYF. The full variable domain, in which reference TRBV18 and TRBJ2-5 provide the parts outside the CDR3, is NAGVMQNPRHLVRRRGQEARLRCSPMKGHSHVYWYRQLPEEGLKFMVYLQKENIIDESGMPKERFSAEFPKEGPSILRIQQVVRGDSAAYFCASSRGGGETQYFGPGTRLLVL.

This chain's CDR3 is CATWSTQRSDTQYF. CDR3 DNA: TGTGCCACCTGGAGCACCCAACGGTCAGATACGCAGTATTTT. The chain links TRBV27 to TRBJ2-3; no reliable D call. CDR3 length: 14 residues. The ends were cut back, 10 bases at V and 4 bases at J, with 18 bases in the middle. Germline V CDR1 and CDR2: MNHEY, SMNVEV (reference sequence).

The rearrangement uses TRBV7-9 and TRBJ1-3; no clear D gene. Deletions cut 5 bases from V and 5 bases from J, with 16 bases between. The CDR3 sequence is 15 residues long. CDR1 and CDR2 (germline): SEHNR, FQNEAQ (reference sequence). Written as DNA, the CDR3 is TGTGCCAGCAGCCCCCTGGGAGGGCCGAGAAACACCATATATTTT. It yields the protein CASSPLGGPRNTIYF.

V and J are TRBV5-1 and TRBJ1-2; tentatively, D is TRBD1 (5 bases). There are 13 residues in the CDR3. Germline CDR1 is SGHRS and CDR2 is YFSETQ. Trimming took 0 bases from V and 7 from J, leaving 10 bases between them. The CDR3 DNA follows: TGCGCCAGCAGCTTGGGGCGGGACGTTGGCTACACCTTC. It codes for CASSLGRDVGYTF.

The chain carries TRBV10-3 and TRBJ2-2; possibly TRBD2 for D (7 bases). Deletions cut 8 bases from V and 2 bases from J, with 12 bases between. The V gene's germline CDR1 is ENHRY and CDR2 SYGVKD. This CDR3 is 14 amino acids long. CDR3: CAIRGGPNTGELFF. The CDR3 region has the DNA TGTGCCATCCGCGGGGGCCCTAACACCGGGGAGCTGTTTTTT.

This chain uses TRBV30 with TRBJ1-2; perhaps TRBD1 as D (5 bases). This CDR3 has 14 amino acids. CDR1 is GTSNPN, CDR2 SVGIG, per germline (reference sequence). Trimming cost V 4 bases and J 2 bases, with 14 bases left between them. The DNA for the CDR3 is TGTGCCTGGACTCAAACGGGGGGGAACTATGGCTACACCTTC. The encoded protein is CAWTQTGGNYGYTF.

The CDR3 coding sequence is TGTGCCAGCAGCTTAATGCGTCTAGTTGCCTACGAGCAGTACTTC. Its protein product is CASSLMRLVAYEQYF. The chain links TRBV7-2 to TRBJ2-7; D unresolved. Trimming left V 2 bases short and J 2 bases short, with 13 bases between. Germline CDR1 reads SGHTA; CDR2 reads FQGNSA. This CDR3 is 15 amino acids long.

The chain combines TRBV4-3 with TRBJ2-7, with 9 positions matching TRBD2. The V gene's germline CDR1 is LGHNA and CDR2 YSLEER. CDR3 length: 16 residues. V dropped 0 bases and J dropped 2; count of bases not matched to a gene: 5. The CDR3 coding sequence is TGCGCCAGCAGCCAAGATTATAGCGGGAGTGCCTACGAGCAGTACTTC. This sequence encodes CASSQDYSGSAYEQYF.

The chain is built from TRBV10-3 and TRBJ2-1; TRBD2 matches at 14 bases. Trimming at V came to 8 bases and at J to 7 bases, leaving 7 bases not matched to a gene. The CDR3 loop spans 15 amino acids. CDR1 is ENHRY, CDR2 SYGVKD, per germline. The CDR3 region has the DNA TGTGCCATCGAAGAGACTAGCGGGGGGGGGAATGAGCAGTTCTTC. Amino acids: CAIEETSGGGNEQFF.

About this clone itself: Other nucleotide sequences in the sample specify the same CDR3. The V and J genes are TRBV30 and TRBJ2-7; 10 bases match TRBD1. Unmatched junction bases numbered 4, after V lost 3 bases and J lost 2 bases. In germline, CDR1 is GTSNPN, CDR2 SVGIG (reference sequence). The CDR3 length is 14 residues. CDR3 DNA: TGTGCCTGGAGCGCCGGGACAGGGGCCTACGAGCAGTACTTC. The encoded protein is CAWSAGTGAYEQYF. The variable domain in full, with the rest retrieved from reference TRBV30 and TRBJ2-7, is SQTIHQWPATLVQPVGSPLSLECTVEGTSNPNLYWYRQAAGRGLQLLFYSVGIGQISSEVPQNLSASRPQDRQFILSSKKLLLSDSGFYLCAWSAGTGAYEQYFGPGTRLTVT.

The rearrangement joins TRBV19 to TRBJ2-3; 7 bases line up with TRBD2. Germline-derived CDR1 and CDR2 are LNHDA and SQIVND (reference sequence). After removal of 3 bases from V and 2 bases from J, the junction contained 8 bases not matched to a gene. The CDR3 has 16 residues. As DNA, the CDR3 is TGTGCCAGTAGTATTTACGGGGGGTACAACACAGATACGCAGTATTTT. It encodes CASSIYGGYNTDTQYF.

The chain couples TRBV18 to TRBJ2-1; TRBD1 aligns across 8 bases. The germline V gene has CDR1 KGHSH and CDR2 LQKENI. V dropped 7 bases and J dropped 5; count of bases not matched to a gene: 10. This CDR3 is 15 amino acids long. CDR3 nucleotide sequence: TGTGCCAGCTACGAATGGCCGGGACAGGACAATGAGCAGTTCTTC. Translated, it gives CASYEWPGQDNEQFF.

In DNA form, the CDR3 reads TGTGCCAGCAGTTTTGTTGGGCCAGGGGTCTGGTCCGAGCAGTACTTC. It specifies CASSFVGPGVWSEQYF. This chain connects TRBV27 to TRBJ2-7; the D gene is possibly TRBD1 (6 bases). Germline V gene lookup returns CDR1 MNHEY and CDR2 SMNVEV (reference sequence). Trimming stripped 3 bases from V and 6 bases from J, with 21 bases between. There are 16 residues in the CDR3.

The rearrangement joins TRBV19 to TRBJ1-1; 9 bases are a match to TRBD1. CDR1 and CDR2 (germline): LNHDA, SQIVND (reference sequence). V was clipped by 4 bases and J by 4 bases; unmatched bases: 7. There are 15 residues in the CDR3. The CDR3 DNA reads TGTGCCAGTAGTAAAACAGGGGGCGAGGGCACTGAAGCTTTCTTT. Translated, it gives CASSKTGGEGTEAFF. The full variable domain, rest sourced from reference TRBV19 and TRBJ1-1, is DGGITQSPKYLFRKEGQNVTLSCEQNLNHDAMYWYRQDPGQGLRLIYYSQIVNDFQKGDIAEGYSVSREKKESFPLTVTSAQKNPTAFYLCASSKTGGEGTEAFFGQGTRLTVV.

The chain combines TRBV5-4 with TRBJ2-7; no firm D call. Trimming took off 3 bases at V and 5 bases at J, with 9 bases between the two ends. Per germline, CDR1 SGHNT and CDR2 YYREEE (reference sequence). This CDR3 comprises 12 residues. DNA of the CDR3: TGTGCCAGCAGCTCGAGAGGTAACGAGCAGTACTTC. It specifies CASSSRGNEQYF.

The chain has TRBV15 and TRBJ2-1; D is undetermined. V dropped 1 base and J dropped 0 bases, with 10 bases sitting between them. The germline V gene encodes CDR1 LNHNV and CDR2 YYDKDF (reference sequence). This CDR3 is built from 16 residues. As DNA, the CDR3 is TGTGCCACCAGCAGAGGACTTCAAAGCTCCTACAATGAGCAGTTCTTC. It encodes CATSRGLQSSYNEQFF.

The chain recombines TRBV6-1 with TRBJ1-5; 7 nucleotides match TRBD1. This CDR3 is built from 14 residues. Germline V CDR1 and CDR2: MNHNS, SASEGT. The V gene end was trimmed by 1 base and the J gene end by 5 bases; junction bases not matched to a gene: 2. CDR3 region: CASSEGQGDQPQHF. CDR3 nucleotide sequence: TGTGCCAGCAGTGAAGGACAGGGCGATCAGCCCCAGCATTTT.

This chain connects TRBV7-6 to TRBJ1-1, with TRBD1 identical over 7 bases. The CDR3 is 13 amino acids. CDR1 SGHVS and CDR2 FNYEAQ come from the germline V gene. Trimming at V came to 5 bases and at J to 5 bases, leaving 5 bases not matched to a gene. CDR3 amino acids: CASSTTGRTEAFF. DNA for the CDR3: TGTGCCAGCAGCACGACAGGGCGTACTGAAGCTTTCTTT.

The J gene is TRBJ2-7, the V gene TRBV5-4; 9 nucleotides agree with TRBD2. Germline V gene data show CDR1 as SGHNT and CDR2 as YYREEE (reference sequence). Unmatched junction bases numbered 8, after V lost 4 bases and J lost 3 bases. The CDR3 consists of 15 residues. CDR3 DNA: TGTGCCAGCAGCGAGCCTAGCGGGGCTTACTACGAGCAGTACTTC. Amino acids: CASSEPSGAYYEQYF. The full variable domain, with the rest looked up from reference TRBV5-4 and TRBJ2-7, is ETGVTQSPTHLIKTRGQQVTLRCSSQSGHNTVSWYQQALGQGPQFIFQYYREEENGRGNFPPRFSGLQFPNYSSELNVNALELDDSALYLCASSEPSGAYYEQYFGPGTRLTVT.

The rearrangement links TRBV6-6 to TRBJ2-5; unclear D gene. Matching the DNA end better, TRBJ2-7 makes the J call doubtful. The CDR3 contains 11 residues. Germline V gene lookup returns CDR1 MNHNY and CDR2 SVGAGI (reference sequence). Here the CDR3 DNA reads TGTGCCAGCAGTTACGCCTACGAGCAGTACTTC. Translating gives CASSYAYEQYF.

The rearrangement links TRBV4-2 to TRBJ2-5; 13 bases are shared with TRBD2. This CDR3 has 17 amino acids. Germline V gene lookup returns CDR1 LGHNA and CDR2 YNFKEQ. The junction had 8 bases not matched to a gene; V was cut back by 3 bases and J by 4 bases. The CDR3 sequence: CASSQATSGRGGETQYF. The CDR3 bases are TGTGCCAGCAGCCAGGCAACTAGCGGGAGGGGTGGAGAGACCCAGTACTTC.